This T cell receptor (beta chain) was sequenced for a study of CD8+CD57+ T cells in acquired aplastic anemia listed by TCRdb under 2018. In the study overall: A mean of around 3 ug of DNA, ranging from about 0.2 to 27.4 ug, was extracted from sorted CD4+ and CD8+ cells. An average of approximately 10 million reads for CD4+ cells and 11 million to 13 million reads for CD8+ cells was obtained from healthy donor samples. On the study overall, not on this receptor specifically: Although 25 to 30 CD8+ CDR3 sequences were shared by patients and controls, these sequences appeared highly expressed in patients and within the immunodominant clones of patients. Patients and healthy controls showed no significant difference in CD8+ Simpson's diversity (P=0.060).

TCR beta VDJ combination and CDR3 sequence profiling used genomic DNA as the template. TCR repertoire sequencing was run on an Illumina HiSeq 2000. In the authors' own workflow: Repertoire assessment relied on Simpson's diversity index, CDR3 size and DJ length profiles, and TRBV/TRBJ rearrangement plots. The most abundant DNA sequence in the deep sequencing data was defined as the immunodominant clone. CDR3 amino acid sequences were checked for sharing across subjects and were also compared against the VDJdb database and published repertoires. TCRdb handled the public reads itself, with Q25 trimming in fastp and clone calling in MiXCR, and kept productive beta chains. Rows with a matching CDR3 protein are joined into one entry that keeps the most common DNA and genes. These V and J calls derive from TCRdb rather than the authors' analysis. This sample has tens of thousands of distinct CDR3 sequences in its table, and about 45% of those were observed once. The ten largest clones represent approximately 61% of the sample.

The CDR3 measures 17 amino acids from cysteine to phenylalanine. Only CDR3 DNA is held: 51 bases, read in frame from base 1. From the germline V gene (reference sequence), CDR1 is LNHNV and CDR2 is YYDKDF. Details on this clonotype: The antigen it recognizes is unknown. A junction end diverges from the germline sequence, so it may reflect a read error.

In this study, sorted CD4+ and CD8+ T cells from the blood of healthy subjects and of severe aplastic anemia patients had their TCR repertoires deep-sequenced. Ficoll-Paque density gradient centrifugation was used to isolate peripheral blood mononuclear cells. Before DNA extraction, CD4+ and CD8+ T cells were sorted with FACS or magnetic beads. The chain joins TRBV15 to TRBJ1-3; the D gene is unclear. The clonotype was recovered from a human donor in good health, serving as a control. Sequences were obtained from sorted CD4+, CD8+, or CD8+CD57+ T cells (not recorded which) from PBMCs. Read as DNA, the sequence is TGTGCCACCAGCCTGGCCATCGGACGGTCGGGAGGAAGCACCATATATTTT. Its translation reads: CATSLAIGRSGGSTIYF.